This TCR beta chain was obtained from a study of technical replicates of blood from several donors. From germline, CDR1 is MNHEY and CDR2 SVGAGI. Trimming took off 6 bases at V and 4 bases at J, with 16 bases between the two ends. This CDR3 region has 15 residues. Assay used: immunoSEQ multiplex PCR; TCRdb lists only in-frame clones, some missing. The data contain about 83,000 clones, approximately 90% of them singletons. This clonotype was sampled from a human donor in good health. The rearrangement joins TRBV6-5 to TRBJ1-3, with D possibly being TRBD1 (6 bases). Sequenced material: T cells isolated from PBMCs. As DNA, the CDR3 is TGTGCCAGCAGGAGACATACAGGGTCAGGAAACACCATATATTTT. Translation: CASRRHTGSGNTIYF.